The T cell receptor beta chain described here comes from a study of cytomegalovirus exposure and HLA in healthy donors. The overall study: Drawn from HLA-typed donors, about 82 million unique TCRs were held in an early data release.

The PCR contained 60 Vbeta and 13 Jbeta primers. Generated by immunoSEQ multiplex PCR, the TCRdb table keeps only in-frame clones and is missing some. This sample's table reports around 200,000 clones. General observations from the study: The majority of CMV-associated TCR beta chains were reported as apparently HLA-restricted in a later analysis. V- and J-gene trimming in TCR beta was tied to a missense DCLRE1C variant by an analysis performed later. Presence/absence analyses treated sequencing depth as roughly uniform across donors.

Notes on this clone: The antigen is undetermined.

The sample consisted of PBMCs. The sequence came from a woman aged 25 to 39 in good health and CMV-seropositive.

CDR3 bases: TGTGCCAGCAGCTTAAACCCCAGGGACATGAACACTGAAGCTTTCTTT. Protein product: CASSLNPRDMNTEAFF. The chain joins TRBV7-9 to TRBJ1-1; maybe TRBD1 (6 bases). The germline CDR1 and CDR2 sequences are SEHNR and FQNEAQ (reference sequence). The CDR3 covers 16 residues. Trimming removed 2 bases from V and 0 bases from J, with 13 bases in between.